These 20 T cell receptor beta chains were sequenced from one sample in a study of regulatory T cells in long-lasting Graves disease. Arm-PCR of CDR3 regions and iRepertoire HTBI primers were used to build TCR beta libraries. TCRdb used MiXCR to reprocess the multiplex PCR reads, holding one entry per CDR3 protein. The sample carries 400,000 to 500,000 distinct CDR3 sequences, around 21% recorded once. Time point given: persistent/refractory GD, antithyroid drugs over 5 years with positive TRAb. Making the TCR library involved RNA that had been extracted from PBMCs. The sample was peripheral blood mononuclear cells (PBMCs), taken when the disease was refractory, from a patient treated with antithyroid drugs. The receptors stem from a female donor with Graves disease.

This sequence joins TRBV12-3 or TRBV12-4 and TRBJ2-3; TRBD1 is a possible D gene (6 bases). The CDR3 spans 13 residues. V dropped 6 bases and J dropped 6 bases, with 13 bases sitting between them. The CDR3 loop is CASSQGQGDTQYF. The CDR3, as DNA: TGTGCCAGCAGCCAAGGTCAGGGGGATACGCAGTATTTT.

This sequence joins TRBV5-1 and TRBJ1-5; TRBD1 might be the D (5 bases). Trimming pared 0 bases from V and 5 bases from J, leaving 12 bases between. Germline assignment: CDR1 SGHRS and CDR2 YFSETQ. This CDR3 is 15 amino acids long. The DNA of the CDR3 is TGCGCCAGCAGCTTGGTTTCGGGGGAACATCAGCCCCAGCATTTT. This translates into CASSLVSGEHQPQHF.

The V gene is TRBV18, the J gene TRBJ2-1; 7 bases fit TRBD1. V shed 3 bases, J shed 9 bases, and the junction held 5 bases outside the gene matches. The CDR3 consists of 13 residues. From germline, CDR1 is KGHSH and CDR2 LQKENI. The CDR3 region has the DNA TGTGCCAGCTCACCTCGCAGGGGGTTTGAGCAGTTCTTC. Translating gives CASSPRRGFEQFF.

The V gene is TRBV6-1, the J gene TRBJ2-7; 7 nucleotides align to TRBD1. The J segment lost 10 bases and the V segment lost 7 bases, leaving 7 bases of the junction unmatched. Germline V gene sequence: CDR1 MNHNS, CDR2 SASEGT. This CDR3 is built from 11 residues. The CDR3 loop is CASIKGGVQYF. CDR3 DNA: TGTGCCAGCATCAAAGGGGGCGTACAGTACTTC.

This chain uses TRBV7-9 with TRBJ2-1, with 7 positions matching TRBD2. J gave up 8 bases and V 6 bases, and 10 bases lay outside the gene matches. Germline V CDR1 and CDR2: SEHNR, FQNEAQ (reference sequence). This CDR3 is built from 14 residues. The CDR3 region is CASSASGAWDEQFF. The CDR3 DNA reads TGTGCCAGCAGTGCTAGCGGTGCTTGGGATGAGCAGTTCTTC.

Many counts were recorded for this clonotype. The rearrangement uses TRBV2 and TRBJ2-5; no clear D. Germline values: CDR1 SNHLY, CDR2 FYNNEI. CDR3 size: 14 residues. With 6 bases removed from V and 2 bases from J, the gap between germline ends came to 13 bases. The CDR3 bases are TGTGCCAGCAGGAATACACGGAAACAAGAGACCCAGTACTTC. Its protein product is CASRNTRKQETQYF.

This clonotype came up a few times. The J gene is TRBJ2-7, the V gene TRBV30; no clear D gene. The V end lost 2 bases, the J end lost 0 bases, and 11 bases lay between the germline ends. The CDR3 runs 14 residues. CDR1 is GTSNPN, CDR2 SVGIG, per germline (reference sequence). In DNA, the CDR3 is TGTGCCTGGAGTCCAGAATATAGCTCCTACGAGCAGTACTTC. This encodes CAWSPEYSSYEQYF.

The chain carries TRBV2 and TRBJ2-3; D is possibly TRBD2 (6 bases). Germline CDR1 and CDR2: SNHLY and FYNNEI. This CDR3 is 14 amino acids long. V gave up 7 bases and J gave up 3 bases, with 14 bases separating them. CDR3 nucleotide sequence: TGTGCCAGCATGACTAGACTTTATACAGATACGCAGTATTTT. Its translation: CASMTRLYTDTQYF.

In its sample, this clonotype was seen many times. The chain is built from TRBV7-2 and TRBJ2-7; D unclear. In germline, CDR1 is SGHTA, CDR2 FQGNSA. Trimming removed 4 bases from V and 0 bases from J, with 7 bases in between. The CDR3 contains 13 residues. The CDR3 here is CASSSTNSYEQYF. CDR3 sequence (DNA): TGTGCCAGCAGCTCGACGAACTCCTACGAGCAGTACTTC.

In its sample, this clonotype was seen many times. The chain joins TRBV29-1 to TRBJ1-2, with TRBD1 matching 8 bases. Germline V gene data show CDR1 as SQVTM and CDR2 as ANQGSEA. J gave up 4 bases and V 8 bases, and 6 bases lay outside the gene matches. CDR3 length equals 12 residues. This chain's CDR3 is CSTDRAGYGYTF. The CDR3 nucleotides read TGCAGCACGGACAGGGCGGGCTATGGCTACACCTTC.

In this sample, this clonotype turned up many times. The chain carries TRBV28 and TRBJ2-7; 7 bases are a match to TRBD1. The CDR3 totals 14 residues. With 6 bases clipped from V and 2 bases from J, the junction kept 7 bases outside the gene matches. The V gene's germline CDR1 is MDHEN and CDR2 SYDVKM. The chain's CDR3 is CASSEGASPYEQYF. The CDR3, as DNA: TGTGCCAGCAGCGAGGGGGCGAGCCCCTACGAGCAGTACTTC.

This clonotype was recorded a few times. The genes are TRBV7-3 and TRBJ1-1; D perhaps matches TRBD1 (6 bases). Germline CDR1 and CDR2: SGHTA and FQGTGA. The CDR3 is 17 residues long. Trimming removed 5 bases from V and 1 base from J, with 20 bases in between. CDR3 residues: CASSARVRQEKNTEAFF. In DNA form, the CDR3 reads TGTGCCAGCAGCGCCCGCGTAAGACAGGAGAAGAACACTGAAGCTTTCTTT.

Comment on this clonotype: Possible read error: a much larger clone is one base away. The chain recombines TRBV27 with TRBJ1-5; 9 nucleotides match TRBD1. The length of the CDR3 is 17 residues. V shed 5 bases and J 1 base; nucleotides not matched to a gene: 9. Germline V gene lookup returns CDR1 MNHEY and CDR2 SMNVEV (reference sequence). The CDR3 DNA sequence: TGTGCCAGCAGTGACTCGACAGGGGGTTTAAGCAATCAGCCCCAGCATTTT. Amino acids: CASSDSTGGLSNQPQHF.

J is TRBJ2-1 and V is TRBV28; 8 bases agree with TRBD2. Looked up from germline, CDR1 is MDHEN and CDR2 is SYDVKM. The V and J ends lost 3 bases and 5 bases, in that order; junction bases with no gene match: 9. The CDR3 has 16 residues. The CDR3 is CASSLRGDPRNNEQFF. Written as DNA, the CDR3 is TGTGCCAGCAGTTTGCGGGGGGACCCTAGAAACAATGAGCAGTTCTTC.

Only a few counts were recorded for this clonotype. This chain links TRBV20-1 with TRBJ2-7, with D uncertain. Trimming took off 2 bases at V and 3 bases at J, with 8 bases between the two ends. Germline values: CDR1 DFQATT, CDR2 SNEGSKA (reference sequence). The CDR3 spans 12 residues. CDR3: CSARHLSYEQYF. The CDR3 DNA sequence: TGCAGTGCTAGACACCTGAGCTACGAGCAGTACTTC.

This clonotype was counted many times. The chain uses TRBV6-2 or TRBV6-3 and TRBJ2-7, with 13 bases aligning to TRBD2. V was pared by 0 bases and J by 3 bases, with 2 bases of the junction left unmatched. Per germline, CDR1 MNHEY and CDR2 SVGEGT. This CDR3 is built from 16 residues. The CDR3: CASSYSRTSGSYEQYF. CDR3 coding DNA: TGTGCCAGCAGTTACTCGAGGACTAGCGGGAGCTACGAGCAGTACTTC.

This clonotype showed up many times. The genes are TRBV11-2 and TRBJ2-7, with 10 bases identical to TRBD1. The CDR3 totals 15 residues. Germline lookup yields CDR1 SGHAT and CDR2 FQNNGV. J lost 4 bases, V lost 5 bases, and 8 bases had no gene match. The CDR3, as DNA: TGTGCCAGCAGCCCGCTCGGGACAGGGGAGTACGAGCAGTACTTC. This gives the protein CASSPLGTGEYEQYF.

This clonotype was detected a few times. The chain employs TRBV6-1 and TRBJ1-6, with 8 bases identical to TRBD1. Germline V gives CDR1 MNHNS, CDR2 SASEGT. The V and J ends lost 2 bases and 11 bases, in that order; junction bases with no gene match: 5. The CDR3 runs to 14 residues. CDR3 sequence (DNA): TGTGCCAGCAGTGAAAGGACGGGACAGGCACCCCTCCACTTT. This sequence encodes CASSERTGQAPLHF.

The rearrangement links TRBV12-3 or TRBV12-4 to TRBJ2-3, with TRBD2 matching over 8 bases. J lost 4 bases, V lost 3 bases, and 6 bases had no gene match. CDR3 length: 15 residues. The CDR3 DNA reads TGTGCCAGCAGTTTGCGAGCGGGAGTGGCAGATACGCAGTATTTT. Its protein is CASSLRAGVADTQYF.

This chain connects TRBV3-1 to TRBJ1-5; possibly TRBD1 for D (5 bases). CDR3 length: 15 residues. CDR1 is LGHDT, CDR2 YNNKEL, per germline (reference sequence). The V end lost 3 bases, the J end lost 0 bases, and 9 bases lay between the germline ends. For the CDR3, the DNA is TGTGCCAGCAGCCAGACAGCCTATAGCAATCAGCCCCAGCATTTT. It codes for CASSQTAYSNQPQHF.